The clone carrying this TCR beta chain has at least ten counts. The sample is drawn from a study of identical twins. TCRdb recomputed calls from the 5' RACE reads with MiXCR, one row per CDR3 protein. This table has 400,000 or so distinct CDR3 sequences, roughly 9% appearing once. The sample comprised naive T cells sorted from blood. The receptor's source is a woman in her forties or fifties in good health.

CDR3 amino acids: CASSLAPDGNQPQHF. CDR3 in DNA: TGTGCCAGCAGTTTAGCGCCGGACGGCAATCAGCCCCAGCATTTT. The rearrangement links TRBV12-3 or TRBV12-4 to TRBJ1-5; D is undetermined. The CDR3 contains 15 residues. V dropped 0 bases and J dropped 2 bases, with 8 bases sitting between them.